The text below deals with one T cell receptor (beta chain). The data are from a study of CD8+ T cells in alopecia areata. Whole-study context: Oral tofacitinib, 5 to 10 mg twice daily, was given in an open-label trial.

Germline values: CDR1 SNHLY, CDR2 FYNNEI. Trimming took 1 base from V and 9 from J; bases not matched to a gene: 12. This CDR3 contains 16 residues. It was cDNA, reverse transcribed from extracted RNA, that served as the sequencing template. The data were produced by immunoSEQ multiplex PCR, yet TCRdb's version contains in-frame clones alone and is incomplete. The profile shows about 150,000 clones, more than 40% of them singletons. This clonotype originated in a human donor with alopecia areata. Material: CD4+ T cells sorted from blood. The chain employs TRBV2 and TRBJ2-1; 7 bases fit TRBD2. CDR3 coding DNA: TGTGCCAGCAGTGAAGAGGTAGCGGGCCTCACCGGTGAGCAGTTCTTC. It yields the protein CASSEEVAGLTGEQFF. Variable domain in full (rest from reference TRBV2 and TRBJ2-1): EPEVTQTPSHQVTQMGQEVILRCVPISNHLYFYWYRQILGQKVEFLVSFYNNEISEKSEIFDDQFSVERPDGSNFTLKIRSTKLEDSAMYFCASSEEVAGLTGEQFFGPGTRLTVL.